The 30 T cell receptor beta chains below all came from one sample that was sequenced in a study of shared clonotypes between healthy human individuals. The repertoire was sequenced with immunoSEQ multiplex PCR; TCRdb's copy has only in-frame clones and lacks some. This sample carries about 2.2 million clones, over 85% of them seen once, and the ten largest clones take about 1.6%. Terminally differentiated effector memory CD45RA+ cells were excluded by CCR7 positive selection of CD45RO-negative cells. Sequencing was done on a sample of naive CD8+ T cells from PBMCs. Receptor source: a man aged 18 to 29 in good health. Some clones in this sample may be carry-over from other donors' samples.

This chain links TRBV5-8 with TRBJ1-4; D may be TRBD1 (5 bases). V shed 6 bases and J shed 12 bases, with 30 bases lying between them. This CDR3 is 17 amino acids long. Germline V gene data show CDR1 as SGHTS and CDR2 as YDEGEE. This CDR3 is CASKGEGPGRRVEELFF. CDR3 bases: TGTGCCAGCAAAGGCGAAGGCCCGGGGCGAAGGGTTGAGGAACTGTTTTTT. Full variable domain (outside the CDR3, taken from reference TRBV5-8 and TRBJ1-4): EAGVTQSPTHLIKTRGQQATLRCSPISGHTSVYWYQQALGLGLQFLLWYDEGEERNRGNFPPRFSGRQFPNYSSELNVNALELEDSALYLCASKGEGPGRRVEELFFGSGTQLSVL.

V is TRBV28 and J is TRBJ2-5; 16 nucleotides align to TRBD2. The CDR3 consists of 16 residues. Germline values: CDR1 MDHEN, CDR2 SYDVKM. The J segment lost 7 bases and the V segment lost 0 bases, leaving 2 bases of the junction unmatched. CDR3 coding DNA: TGTGCCAGCAGTTTATGGGGACTAGCGGGAGGGGGGACCCAGTACTTC. This gives the protein CASSLWGLAGGGTQYF.

Worth noting for this clone: Other DNA sequences of this sample code for an identical CDR3. V gene TRBV27 combines with J gene TRBJ2-1; 12 bases align to TRBD2. The CDR3 spans 15 residues. Per the germline V gene, CDR1 is MNHEY and CDR2 is SMNVEV (reference sequence). V shed 5 bases and J 6 bases; nucleotides not matched to a gene: 5. DNA for the CDR3: TGTGCCAGCAGTCTGCTAGCGGGAGGGCCCAATGAGCAGTTCTTC. Translating it yields CASSLLAGGPNEQFF.

This clone came up once. The V call is TRBV5-6, the J call TRBJ2-7; D unresolved. The germline gives CDR1 SGHDT, CDR2 YYEEEE. Trimming left V 1 base short and J 0 bases short, with 20 bases between. The CDR3 is made up of 18 amino acids. In nucleotides, the CDR3 is TGTGCCAGCAGCTTGCGTTTCCCCCCGGAACGCCCCTCCTACGAGCAGTACTTC. It yields the protein CASSLRFPPERPSYEQYF. The full variable domain, with the rest looked up from reference TRBV5-6 and TRBJ2-7, is DAGVTQSPTHLIKTRGQQVTLRCSPKSGHDTVSWYQQALGQGPQFIFQYYEEEERQRGNFPDRFSGHQFPNYSSELNVNALLLGDSALYLCASSLRFPPERPSYEQYFGPGTRLTVT.

This clone was counted only a few times. V is TRBV29-1 and J is TRBJ1-1, with 10 bases matching TRBD1. Germline lookup yields CDR1 SQVTM and CDR2 ANQGSEA. CDR3 length: 13 residues. Losses at the gene ends were 7 bases for V and 4 bases for J; bases not matched to a gene: 6. CDR3 DNA sequence: TGCAGCGCCTCGACAGGGGGCATCACTGAAGCTTTCTTT. It encodes CSASTGGITEAFF.

The rearrangement joins TRBV5-1 to TRBJ2-1; 7 bases line up with TRBD2. The CDR3 is 15 amino acids. V was clipped by 6 bases and J by 3 bases; unmatched bases: 9. CDR1 is SGHRS, CDR2 YFSETQ, per germline. CDR3 DNA: TGCGCCAGCACTGTGGAGCGGGAAGGCTACAATGAGCAGTTCTTC. It encodes CASTVEREGYNEQFF.

The chain is built from TRBV10-3 and TRBJ2-7; 13 nucleotides match TRBD2. Germline CDR1 is ENHRY and CDR2 is SYGVKD. The CDR3 is made up of 16 amino acids. Trimming removed 3 bases from V and 5 bases from J; junction bases left unmatched: 7. The CDR3 coding sequence is TGTGCCATCAGTGAACTAGCGGGAGGGCCAGAGGACGAGCAGTACTTC. Its translation is CAISELAGGPEDEQYF.

The gene calls are TRBV9 and TRBJ2-1; 8 positions agree with TRBD2. CDR1 is SGDLS and CDR2 is YYNGEE in the germline V gene. J gave up 4 bases and V 3 bases, and 6 bases lay outside the gene matches. The CDR3 has 15 residues. In nucleotides, the CDR3 is TGTGCCAGCAGCGGGGTGACTAGCGAGTACAATGAGCAGTTCTTC. It encodes CASSGVTSEYNEQFF.

The chain links TRBV4-1 to TRBJ1-2; tentatively, D is TRBD1 (5 bases). Germline assignment: CDR1 MGHRA and CDR2 YSYEKL. There are 17 residues in the CDR3. Trimming took 0 bases from V and 4 from J, leaving 18 bases between them. The CDR3 region is CASSQDPNRDLTYGYTF. The CDR3 DNA sequence: TGCGCCAGCAGCCAAGACCCCAACCGGGACCTAACCTATGGCTACACCTTC.

As for this clone: Additional DNA sequences in this sample encode the identical CDR3. V gene TRBV9 combines with J gene TRBJ2-7; TRBD1 matches at 7 bases. The CDR3 covers 12 residues. The J segment lost 3 bases and the V segment lost 4 bases, leaving 1 base of the junction unmatched. CDR1 is SGDLS and CDR2 is YYNGEE in the germline V gene. CDR3 region: CASSPGGYEQYF. As DNA, the CDR3 is TGTGCCAGCAGCCCAGGGGGCTACGAGCAGTACTTC.

Of note for this clone: Other DNA sequences in this sample translate to the same CDR3. The rearrangement links TRBV10-3 to TRBJ2-3; weak D call: TRBD2 (5 bases). This CDR3 comprises 12 residues. The ends were cut back, 2 bases at V and 5 bases at J, with 5 bases in the middle. CDR1 is ENHRY and CDR2 is SYGVKD in the germline V gene. CDR3 DNA: TGTGCCATCAGTGAGAGCGGAGATACGCAGTATTTT. Translating it yields CAISESGDTQYF.

With regard to this clone: An end of the junction differs from the germline gene, which may be a read error. The chain uses TRBV25-1 and TRBJ2-7, with 8 bases that match TRBD2. The CDR3 has 11 residues. Germline V lookup: CDR1 MGHDK, CDR2 SYGVNS. CDR3 loop: CASGTSGNPHF. Written as DNA, the CDR3 is TGTGCCAGCGGAACTAGCGGTAACCCCCACTTC.

The rearrangement joins TRBV29-1 to TRBJ2-5, with 11 bases aligning to TRBD1. The CDR3 sequence is 13 residues long. Germline V gene sequence: CDR1 SQVTM, CDR2 ANQGSEA. Germline trimming cut 5 bases from V and 5 bases from J; bases unmatched to any gene: 4. CDR3 region: CSVRDRGIETQYF. CDR3 nucleotides: TGCAGCGTTAGGGACAGGGGGATCGAGACCCAGTACTTC.

V is TRBV27 and J is TRBJ2-7; D unclear. This CDR3 has 13 amino acids. Trimming removed 3 bases at V and 0 bases at J, with 6 bases between. The germline gives CDR1 MNHEY, CDR2 SMNVEV (reference sequence). CDR3: CASSFHASYEQYF. DNA of the CDR3: TGTGCCAGCAGTTTTCACGCCTCCTACGAGCAGTACTTC.

The chain employs TRBV30 and TRBJ2-4, with D maybe TRBD2 (5 bases). V was pared by 7 bases and J by 5 bases, with 15 bases between. CDR3 length: 13 amino acids. Germline V gene lookup returns CDR1 GTSNPN and CDR2 SVGIG (reference sequence). In nucleotides, the CDR3 is TGTGCCTCGGAGAGAGGGTCCCAAAACATTCAGTACTTC. Its protein is CASERGSQNIQYF.

Only a few counts were recorded for this clone. The gene calls are TRBV11-2 and TRBJ1-5; 11 bases line up with TRBD1. Germline trimming cut 1 base from V and 3 bases from J; bases unmatched to any gene: 5. CDR1 is SGHAT, CDR2 FQNNGV, per germline. The CDR3 has 17 amino acids. CDR3 bases: TGTGCCAGCAGCTTAGGAGGGACAGGGGGTACCAATCAGCCCCAGCATTTT. Protein product: CASSLGGTGGTNQPQHF.

The chain couples TRBV19 to TRBJ2-1; 11 bases fit TRBD2. CDR1 is LNHDA and CDR2 is SQIVND in the germline V gene (reference sequence). This CDR3 contains 20 residues. Trimming at V came to 7 bases and at J to 2 bases, leaving 19 bases not matched to a gene. The CDR3 here is CASKGFGTTSGSLTYNEQFF. CDR3 bases: TGTGCCAGTAAGGGCTTCGGGACTACTAGCGGGAGCCTCACCTACAATGAGCAGTTCTTC. The full variable domain, rest sourced from reference TRBV19 and TRBJ2-1, is DGGITQSPKYLFRKEGQNVTLSCEQNLNHDAMYWYRQDPGQGLRLIYYSQIVNDFQKGDIAEGYSVSREKKESFPLTVTSAQKNPTAFYLCASKGFGTTSGSLTYNEQFFGPGTRLTVL.

J is TRBJ2-2 and V is TRBV11-2, with D perhaps TRBD2 (5 bases). Trimming removed 1 base from V and 4 bases from J, with 16 bases in between. This CDR3 has 17 amino acids. CDR1 and CDR2 (germline): SGHAT, FQNNGV. CDR3 nucleotides: TGTGCCAGCAGCTTAGCGGTTGTGGGAGTTGGCACCGGGGAGCTGTTTTTT. This codes for CASSLAVVGVGTGELFF.

The V and J genes are TRBV19 and TRBJ1-1; D gene ambiguous. V was clipped by 2 bases and J by 4 bases, with 17 bases between them. Germline CDR1 and CDR2: LNHDA and SQIVND (reference sequence). The CDR3 sequence is 16 residues long. CDR3 coding DNA: TGTGCCAGTAGTATATCCCACTCCGCCTTGAGCACTGAAGCTTTCTTT. Protein product: CASSISHSALSTEAFF.

J is TRBJ1-4 and V is TRBV9, with 8 bases matching TRBD1. V was pared by 5 bases and J by 5 bases, with 8 bases of the junction left unmatched. The CDR3 contains 15 residues. Germline-derived CDR1 and CDR2 are SGDLS and YYNGEE. The chain's CDR3 is CASSTGAGGNEKLFF. As DNA, the CDR3 is TGTGCCAGCAGTACTGGGGCAGGGGGCAATGAAAAACTGTTTTTT.

The V and J genes are TRBV6-4 and TRBJ2-7; TRBD1 agrees at 9 bases. The CDR3 contains 19 residues. The germline V gene has CDR1 MRHNA and CDR2 SNTAGT. Unmatched junction bases numbered 18, after V lost 2 bases and J lost 4 bases. In nucleotides, the CDR3 is TGTGCCAGCAGTGACCCCACCCGCGGGTCGGGACAGGGAACGTACGAGCAGTACTTC. Translated: CASSDPTRGSGQGTYEQYF.

The rearrangement uses TRBV7-2 and TRBJ2-7, with no clear D. Trimming removed 2 bases from V and 6 bases from J, with 14 bases in between. The CDR3 has 14 residues. Germline V lookup: CDR1 SGHTA, CDR2 FQGNSA. CDR3 protein: CASSLWAKLGEQYF. DNA of the CDR3: TGTGCCAGCAGCTTATGGGCAAAACTCGGCGAGCAGTACTTC. The full variable domain, rest sourced from reference TRBV7-2 and TRBJ2-7, is GAGVSQSPSNKVTEKGKDVELRCDPISGHTALYWYRQSLGQGLEFLIYFQGNSAPDKSGLPSDRFSAERTGGSVSTLTIQRTQQEDSAVYLCASSLWAKLGEQYFGPGTRLTVT.

The chain couples TRBV21-1 to TRBJ2-5; the D call in the table, TRBD2, was not verified against the DNA. TRBV21-1 is given as a pseudogene. There are 16 residues in the CDR3. Here the CDR3 DNA reads TGTGCCAGCAGCACCACCACTAGCGGGGCCCAAGAGACCCAGTACTTC. It is translated as CASSTTTSGAQETQYF.

The chain uses TRBV9 and TRBJ1-4, with a possible D match to TRBD1 (5 bases). The CDR3 is 15 amino acids. The germline V gene has CDR1 SGDLS and CDR2 YYNGEE. Trimming took off 0 bases at V and 5 bases at J, with 11 bases between the two ends. CDR3 DNA: TGTGCCAGCAGCGTAGAGCAGGGCTCCAATGAAAAACTGTTTTTT. Protein: CASSVEQGSNEKLFF.

The gene calls are TRBV4-1 and TRBJ2-1, with D maybe TRBD1 (5 bases). The germline CDR1 and CDR2 sequences are MGHRA and YSYEKL. The V gene lost 10 bases and the J gene lost 2 bases, with 6 bases spanning the gap. The CDR3 extends over 11 amino acids. The CDR3 DNA reads TGCGCCACCAGGGCCTACAATGAGCAGTTCTTC. As protein: CATRAYNEQFF.

The V and J genes are TRBV28 and TRBJ2-2; D remains unclear. V lost 3 bases and J lost 1, with 6 bases in between. Germline loops: CDR1 MDHEN, CDR2 SYDVKM. This CDR3 is built from 14 residues. The CDR3: CASSFFLNTGELFF. CDR3 bases: TGTGCCAGCAGTTTTTTTCTGAACACCGGGGAGCTGTTTTTT.

This clone was seen a single time. This chain uses TRBV4-2 with TRBJ2-5; D uncertain. The tail of the sequence fits TRBJ2-7 better, so the J call may be wrong. The CDR3 has 15 residues. Germline V gene sequence: CDR1 LGHNA, CDR2 YNFKEQ. Here the CDR3 reads CASSQESGLPYEQYF. CDR3 nucleotide sequence: TGTGCCAGCAGCCAAGAATCAGGCCTACCCTACGAGCAGTACTTC.

This chain connects TRBV30 to TRBJ1-2; 8 bases align to TRBD1. The CDR3 sequence is 14 residues long. V lost 8 bases and J lost 8; bases outside the gene matches: 16. The germline gives CDR1 GTSNPN, CDR2 SVGIG (reference sequence). CDR3 sequence (DNA): TGTGCCCAAGTCGCGACAGGGGAGTTCTACGGCTACACCTTC. It encodes CAQVATGEFYGYTF.

The V call is TRBV28, the J call TRBJ2-6, with D possibly being TRBD1 (6 bases). This CDR3 contains 16 residues. V gave up 6 bases and J gave up 5 bases, with 17 bases separating them. Germline assignment: CDR1 MDHEN and CDR2 SYDVKM. The CDR3: CASSLTGSTWANVLTF. Here the CDR3 DNA reads TGTGCCAGCAGCCTGACAGGCAGCACCTGGGCCAACGTCCTGACTTTC.

In its sample, this clone was seen once. This chain connects TRBV28 to TRBJ2-7; 11 bases fit TRBD2. The CDR3 is 15 amino acids. CDR1 is MDHEN and CDR2 is SYDVKM in the germline V gene. V shed 3 bases, J shed 1 base, and the junction held 2 bases outside the gene matches. CDR3 bases: TGTGCCAGCAGTTTGAGACTAGCGGGATCCTACGAGCAGTACTTC. It specifies CASSLRLAGSYEQYF.